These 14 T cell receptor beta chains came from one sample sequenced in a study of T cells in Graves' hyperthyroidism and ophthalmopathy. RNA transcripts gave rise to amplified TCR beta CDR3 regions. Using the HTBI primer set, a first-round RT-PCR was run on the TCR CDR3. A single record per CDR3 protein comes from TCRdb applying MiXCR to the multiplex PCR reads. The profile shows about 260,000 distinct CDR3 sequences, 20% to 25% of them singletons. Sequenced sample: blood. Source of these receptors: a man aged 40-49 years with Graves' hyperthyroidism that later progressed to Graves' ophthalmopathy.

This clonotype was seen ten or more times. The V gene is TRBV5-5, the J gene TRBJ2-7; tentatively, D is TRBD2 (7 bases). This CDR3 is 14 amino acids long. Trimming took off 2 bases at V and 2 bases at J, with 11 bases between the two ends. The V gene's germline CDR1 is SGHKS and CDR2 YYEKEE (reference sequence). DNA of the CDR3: TGTGCCAGCAGCTTCGGGGGGCCGGCCTACGAGCAGTACTTC. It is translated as CASSFGGPAYEQYF.

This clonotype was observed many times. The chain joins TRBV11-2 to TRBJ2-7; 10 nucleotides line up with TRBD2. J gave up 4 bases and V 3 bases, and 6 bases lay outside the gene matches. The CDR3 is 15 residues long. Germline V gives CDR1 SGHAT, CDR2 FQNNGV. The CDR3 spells CASSFYLAGEYEQYF. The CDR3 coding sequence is TGTGCCAGCAGCTTCTACCTAGCGGGAGAGTACGAGCAGTACTTC.

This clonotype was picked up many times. In DNA form, the CDR3 reads TGTGCCAGCAGCCCGGGGCAGCAGAACTATGGCTACACCTTC. Translated, it gives CASSPGQQNYGYTF. The chain uses TRBV12-3 or TRBV12-4 and TRBJ1-2, with D perhaps matching TRBD1 (5 bases). The V gene lost 6 bases and the J gene lost 2 bases, with 13 bases spanning the gap. The CDR3 sequence is 14 residues long.

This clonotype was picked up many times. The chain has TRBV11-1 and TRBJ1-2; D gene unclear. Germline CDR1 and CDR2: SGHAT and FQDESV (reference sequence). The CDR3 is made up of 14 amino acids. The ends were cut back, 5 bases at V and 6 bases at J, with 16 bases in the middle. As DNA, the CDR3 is TGTGCCAGCAGCAAAAGGACCGCGGTGGATGGCTACACCTTC. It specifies CASSKRTAVDGYTF.

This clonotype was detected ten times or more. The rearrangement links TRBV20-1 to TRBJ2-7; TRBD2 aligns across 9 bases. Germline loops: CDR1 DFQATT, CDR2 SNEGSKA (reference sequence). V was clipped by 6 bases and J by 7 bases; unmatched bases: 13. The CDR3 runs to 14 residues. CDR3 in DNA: TGCAGTGCCCCCTGGGGCGGGAGGGCCGCGGAGCAGTACTTC. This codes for CSAPWGGRAAEQYF.

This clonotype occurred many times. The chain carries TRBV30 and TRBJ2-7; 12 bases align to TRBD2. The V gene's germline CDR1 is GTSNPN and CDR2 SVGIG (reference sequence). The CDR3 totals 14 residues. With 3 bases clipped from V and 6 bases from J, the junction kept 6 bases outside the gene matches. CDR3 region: CAWRIEGLAGEQYF. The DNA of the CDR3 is TGTGCCTGGAGAATCGAGGGACTAGCGGGCGAGCAGTACTTC.

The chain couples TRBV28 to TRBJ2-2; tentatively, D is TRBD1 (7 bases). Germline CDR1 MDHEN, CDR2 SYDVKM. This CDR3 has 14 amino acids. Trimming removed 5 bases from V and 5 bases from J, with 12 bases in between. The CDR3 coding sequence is TGTGCCAGCAGTCTCCAGGGGGGAACCGGGGAGCTGTTTTTT. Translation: CASSLQGGTGELFF.

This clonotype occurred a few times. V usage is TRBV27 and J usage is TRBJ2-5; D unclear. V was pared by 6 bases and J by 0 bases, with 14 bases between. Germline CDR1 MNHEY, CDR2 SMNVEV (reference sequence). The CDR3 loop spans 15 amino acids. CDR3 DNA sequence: TGTGCCAGCAGACGGACGGATCCTTACCAAGAGACCCAGTACTTC. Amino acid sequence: CASRRTDPYQETQYF.

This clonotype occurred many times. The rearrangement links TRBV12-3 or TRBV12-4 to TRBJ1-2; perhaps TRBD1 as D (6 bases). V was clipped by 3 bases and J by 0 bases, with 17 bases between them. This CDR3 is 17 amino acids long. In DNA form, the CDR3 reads TGTGCCAGCAGTTTTGCGCCAGGGGTTCTAGCTAACTATGGCTACACCTTC. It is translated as CASSFAPGVLANYGYTF.

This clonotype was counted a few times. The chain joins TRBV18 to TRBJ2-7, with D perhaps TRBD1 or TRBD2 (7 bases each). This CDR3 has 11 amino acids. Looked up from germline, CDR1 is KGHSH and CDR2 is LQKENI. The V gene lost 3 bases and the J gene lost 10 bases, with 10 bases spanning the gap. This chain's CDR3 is CASSPGGGQYF. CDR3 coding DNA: TGTGCCAGCTCACCGGGAGGGGGCCAGTACTTC. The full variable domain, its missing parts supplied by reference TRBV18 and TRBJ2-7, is NAGVMQNPRHLVRRRGQEARLRCSPMKGHSHVYWYRQLPEEGLKFMVYLQKENIIDESGMPKERFSAEFPKEGPSILRIQQVVRGDSAAYFCASSPGGGQYFGPGTRLTVT.

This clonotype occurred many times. DNA for the CDR3: TGTGCCAGCAGTTTATTAGACGCCGGGGAGCTGTTTTTT. Translating gives CASSLLDAGELFF. The rearrangement joins TRBV28 to TRBJ2-2; D gene unclear. The CDR3 contains 13 residues. Deletions cut 1 base from V and 6 bases from J, with 6 bases between. CDR1 is MDHEN and CDR2 is SYDVKM in the germline V gene.

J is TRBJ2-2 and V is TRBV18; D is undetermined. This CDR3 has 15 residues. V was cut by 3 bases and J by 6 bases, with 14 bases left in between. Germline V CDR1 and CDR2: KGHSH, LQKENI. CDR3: CASSPGLLAAGELFF. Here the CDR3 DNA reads TGTGCCAGCTCACCGGGTCTCCTTGCCGCCGGGGAGCTGTTTTTT.

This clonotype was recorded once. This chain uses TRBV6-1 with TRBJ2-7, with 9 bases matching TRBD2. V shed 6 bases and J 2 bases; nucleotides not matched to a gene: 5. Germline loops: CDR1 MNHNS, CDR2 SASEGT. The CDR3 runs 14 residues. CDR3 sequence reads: CASSLAGTPYEQYF. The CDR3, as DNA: TGTGCCAGCAGCCTAGCGGGGACCCCCTACGAGCAGTACTTC.

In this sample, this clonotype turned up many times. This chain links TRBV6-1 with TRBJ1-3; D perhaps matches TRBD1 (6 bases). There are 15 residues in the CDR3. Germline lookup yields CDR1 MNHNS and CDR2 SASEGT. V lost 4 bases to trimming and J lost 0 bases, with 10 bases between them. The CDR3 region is CASSVQGSSGNTIYF. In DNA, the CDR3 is TGTGCCAGCAGTGTACAGGGAAGCTCTGGAAACACCATATATTTT.